This entry describes one T cell receptor (beta chain). Treatment noted: around 19 received Ad26.COV2.S at low or high dose, single or two shots; about 5 received placebo; per-sample allocation not given. Day 63 following the first vaccine or placebo injection was when the samples were taken. Recruitment in Boston yielded a donor of adult age, 18-55 years. These data originate in a study of Ad26.COV2.S vaccination and SARS-CoV-2 variants. There are 14 residues in the CDR3. The V end was cut by 2 bases, the J end by 4 bases, with 11 bases between. The germline CDR1 and CDR2 sequences are SGHAT and FQNNGV. Using immunoSEQ multiplex PCR, the repertoire was profiled, and TCRdb retains in-frame clones only, with some absent. The sample has approximately 410,000 clones, over 80% seen once.

Material: peripheral blood, obtained in a trial of Ad26.COV2.S vaccine versus placebo. V is TRBV11-2 and J is TRBJ1-2, with D possibly being TRBD1 (5 bases). This receptor was taken from a person aged 18 to 59 who received the Ad26.COV2.S COVID-19 vaccine or a placebo. CDR3 sequence: CASSLLGPRYGYTF. CDR3 nucleotide sequence: TGTGCCAGCAGCTTACTGGGACCGCGCTATGGCTACACCTTC.